The 9 T cell receptor beta chains in this list originate from one sample, sequenced in a study of early T cells in non-severe SARS-CoV-2 infection. One entry per CDR3 protein, called by TCRdb with MiXCR from the 5' RACE reads. The data show 70,000 to 90,000 distinct CDR3 sequences, roughly 10% seen once. The sample in question was whole blood, obtained at baseline. These receptors all stem from an adult who was a healthcare worker with PCR-confirmed SARS-CoV-2 infection or an uninfected control (not recorded which).

This clonotype was detected only a few times. This chain links TRBV7-9 with TRBJ1-4; D unresolved. Germline values: CDR1 SEHNR, CDR2 FQNEAQ (reference sequence). This CDR3 spans 15 amino acids. Trimming removed 1 base at V and 0 bases at J, with 6 bases between. The CDR3 loop reads CASSLELTTNEKLFF. For the CDR3, the DNA is TGTGCCAGCAGCTTAGAACTGACAACTAATGAAAAACTGTTTTTT.

This clonotype has only a few counts. This sequence joins TRBV7-2 and TRBJ2-7; D gene unclear. With 5 bases removed from V and 0 bases from J, the gap between germline ends came to 14 bases. Germline CDR1 and CDR2: SGHTA and FQGNSA. The CDR3 consists of 15 residues. CDR3 in amino acids: CASSSSWSVSYEQYF. The CDR3 nucleotides read TGTGCCAGCAGCAGTAGTTGGTCCGTCTCCTACGAGCAGTACTTC.

This rearrangement joins TRBV19 to TRBJ2-1; TRBD1 matches 7 bases. The trim removed 3 bases at V and 8 bases at J, leaving 4 bases unmatched. Germline CDR1 LNHDA, CDR2 SQIVND (reference sequence). The CDR3 loop spans 13 amino acids. CDR3 region: CASSIDRVHEQFF. The CDR3 nucleotides are TGTGCCAGTAGTATCGACAGGGTCCATGAGCAGTTCTTC.

The gene calls are TRBV30 and TRBJ1-1; the D gene is possibly TRBD1 (6 bases). The CDR3 is made up of 11 amino acids. From germline, CDR1 is GTSNPN and CDR2 SVGIG (reference sequence). With 5 bases removed from V and 5 bases from J, the gap between germline ends came to 9 bases. Written as DNA, the CDR3 is TGTGCCTGGCACCAGGGGACTGAAGCTTTCTTT. Amino acids: CAWHQGTEAFF.

This clonotype was counted only a few times. The chain joins TRBV2 to TRBJ2-2; no clear D gene. CDR1 is SNHLY and CDR2 is FYNNEI in the germline V gene. The CDR3 has 15 amino acids. The ends were cut back, 3 bases at V and 1 base at J, with 9 bases in the middle. CDR3 in DNA: TGTGCCAGCAGTGAGGGCAGGAAGAACACCGGGGAGCTGTTTTTT. This encodes CASSEGRKNTGELFF.

This clonotype has just a few counts. The V call is TRBV5-4, the J call TRBJ2-3; 13 nucleotides line up with TRBD2. Germline CDR1 and CDR2: SGHNT and YYREEE (reference sequence). V was pared by 1 base and J by 2 bases, with 10 bases of the junction left unmatched. The CDR3 covers 19 residues. The CDR3 spells CASSLSRTTSGRATDTQYF. The CDR3 nucleotides read TGTGCCAGCAGCTTGAGTCGGACCACTAGCGGGAGGGCCACAGATACGCAGTATTTT.

This clonotype showed up just a few times. The chain is built from TRBV2 and TRBJ2-1; TRBD1 agrees at 7 bases. V lost 3 bases to trimming and J lost 10 bases; unmatched junction nucleotides: 6. The CDR3 has 13 amino acids. The germline V gene has CDR1 SNHLY and CDR2 FYNNEI. The CDR3 is CASSDLQGIEQFF. The CDR3 region has the DNA TGTGCCAGCAGTGATCTACAGGGGATCGAGCAGTTCTTC.

V usage is TRBV11-2 and J usage is TRBJ2-1; D possibly corresponds to TRBD1 (6 bases). The V gene lost 5 bases and the J gene lost 12 bases, with 14 bases spanning the gap. The CDR3 length is 12 residues. Germline-derived CDR1 and CDR2 are SGHAT and FQNNGV. CDR3 sequence: CASSIQGHVQFF. The DNA of the CDR3 is TGTGCCAGCAGCATACAGGGACATGTGCAGTTCTTC.

This clonotype was observed a handful of times. This chain joins TRBV19 and TRBJ2-5, with D hard to call. The germline V gene has CDR1 LNHDA and CDR2 SQIVND (reference sequence). V was trimmed by 5 bases and J by 1 base, leaving 14 bases between them. The CDR3 is 15 amino acids. CDR3: CASSVVATPQETQYF. CDR3 bases: TGTGCCAGTAGTGTAGTAGCAACCCCCCAAGAGACCCAGTACTTC.